What follows are 10 T cell receptor beta chains derived from one specimen sequenced in a study of tumor-infiltrating lymphocytes in primary liver carcinoma. Investigators took RNA and DNA out together from roughly 21-30 mg of unsorted bulk tissue. With a constant-region primer, TCR beta cDNA was made from 400 to 550 ng of total RNA. A slightly modified ARM-PCR protocol with three nested multiplex PCR rounds produced these TCR beta libraries. The two initial PCR rounds, approximately 10 cycles each, used TRBV1-TRBV30 forward and C-beta reverse primers. Each CDR3 protein is one row after TCRdb ran MiXCR on the multiplex PCR reads. Found here are tens of thousands of distinct CDR3 sequences, roughly two thirds of them singletons; the top ten hold approximately 27%. Sequencing was performed on tumor-adjacent normal liver tissue. All receptors derive from a man in his forties with primary liver carcinoma and hepatitis B virus infection.

About this clonotype: It may be a read error: a sequence one base away is much more abundant. V usage is TRBV16 and J usage is TRBJ1-1; D remains ambiguous. The CDR3 consists of 14 residues. CDR1 and CDR2 (germline): KGHSY, FQNENV. Deletions cut 2 bases from V and 0 bases from J, with 7 bases between. The CDR3 is CASSQGYMNTEAFF. Here the CDR3 DNA reads TGTGCCAGCAGCCAAGGTTATATGAACACTGAAGCTTTCTTT.

This clonotype came up once. At one of its ends the junction is not consistent with the germline gene, which may arise from a read error. The rearrangement joins TRBV11-2 to TRBJ2-4; no reliable D call. Per germline, CDR1 SGHAT and CDR2 FQNNGV. The CDR3 has 15 amino acids. DNA for the CDR3: TGTGCCAGCACCATTTCGGCGGTAGCCAAAAACGTTCAGTACTTC. Translated, it gives CASTISAVAKNVQYF.

With respect to this clonotype: Given a much more abundant clone one base away, this may be a read error. The chain is built from TRBV28 and TRBJ2-7; no clear D. Germline V gives CDR1 MDHEN, CDR2 SYDVKM. The CDR3 contains 12 residues. The DNA for the CDR3 is TGTGCCGGCAGTCCGCCAATAGGCGAGCAGTACTTC. It specifies CAGSPPIGEQYF.

This clonotype was seen many times. The chain uses TRBV12-3 or TRBV12-4 and TRBJ1-5; D is unresolved. CDR3 length: 14 amino acids. Between the trimmed V and J ends, which lost 3 bases and 0 bases, there was a span of 6 bases. This CDR3 is CASSFLYSNQPQHF. CDR3 DNA sequence: TGTGCCAGCAGTTTTCTATATAGCAATCAGCCCCAGCATTTT.

This clonotype was found once. The germline gene is not matched at one end of the junction; a read error may be the cause. This chain joins TRBV6-6 and TRBJ2-2; D is unresolved. Germline CDR1 and CDR2: MNHNY and SVGAGI (reference sequence). This CDR3 has 17 residues. This CDR3 reads CVSSYNFRHANTGELFF. The CDR3, as DNA: TGTGTCAGCAGTTACAACTTTAGGCACGCGAACACCGGGGAGCTGTTTTTT.

The rearrangement uses TRBV4-2 and TRBJ2-7, with 7 positions matching TRBD2. The junction had 7 bases not matched to a gene; V was cut back by 1 base and J by 1 base. This CDR3 comprises 16 residues. CDR1 LGHNA and CDR2 YNFKEQ come from the germline V gene. The CDR3 DNA follows: TGTGCCAGCAGCCAAGCGGCTAGCGGAACTTCCTACGAGCAGTACTTC. Translation gives CASSQAASGTSYEQYF.

As to this clonotype: This clone may be a read error of a much larger clone one base away. The V call is TRBV28, the J call TRBJ2-7; TRBD1 matches 10 bases. CDR1 and CDR2 from the germline V gene are MDHEN and SYDVKM. CDR3 length: 15 residues. The chain's CDR3 is CASNTGQGGGYEHYF. CDR3 nucleotides: TGTGCCAGCAACACTGGACAGGGGGGAGGCTACGAGCACTACTTC.

This clonotype was seen many times. The chain employs TRBV6-1 and TRBJ2-3, with 9 bases lining up with TRBD2. In germline, CDR1 is MNHNS, CDR2 SASEGT. V lost 1 base and J lost 4; bases outside the gene matches: 3. CDR3 length: 15 residues. As DNA, the CDR3 is TGTGCCAGCAGTGAAGGCCTAGCGGGATCAGATACGCAGTATTTT. It is translated as CASSEGLAGSDTQYF.

A note on this clonotype: This may be a read error, as it is one base from a much larger clone. The chain carries TRBV14 and TRBJ2-6; no firm D call. Germline CDR1 is SGHDN and CDR2 is FVKESK. CDR3 length equals 15 residues. CDR3 in amino acids: CASSQGAAGTNVLTF. Written as DNA, the CDR3 is TGTGCCAGCAGCCAAGGCGCAGCTGGGACCAACGTCCTGACTTTC.

A word on this clonotype: The conserved phenylalanine or tryptophan normally closing the CDR3 is absent here, so this likely arose from a read error. The chain is built from TRBV29-1 and TRBJ2-2; 8 nucleotides match TRBD1. The CDR3 extends over 13 amino acids. Losses at the gene ends were 1 base for V and 14 bases for J; bases not matched to a gene: 9. Germline-derived CDR1 and CDR2 are SQVTM and ANQGSEA. In nucleotides, the CDR3 is TGCAGCGTTGAAGGACAGGGGTCCGGGAAACTGTTTCTT. Amino acid sequence: CSVEGQGSGKLFL.